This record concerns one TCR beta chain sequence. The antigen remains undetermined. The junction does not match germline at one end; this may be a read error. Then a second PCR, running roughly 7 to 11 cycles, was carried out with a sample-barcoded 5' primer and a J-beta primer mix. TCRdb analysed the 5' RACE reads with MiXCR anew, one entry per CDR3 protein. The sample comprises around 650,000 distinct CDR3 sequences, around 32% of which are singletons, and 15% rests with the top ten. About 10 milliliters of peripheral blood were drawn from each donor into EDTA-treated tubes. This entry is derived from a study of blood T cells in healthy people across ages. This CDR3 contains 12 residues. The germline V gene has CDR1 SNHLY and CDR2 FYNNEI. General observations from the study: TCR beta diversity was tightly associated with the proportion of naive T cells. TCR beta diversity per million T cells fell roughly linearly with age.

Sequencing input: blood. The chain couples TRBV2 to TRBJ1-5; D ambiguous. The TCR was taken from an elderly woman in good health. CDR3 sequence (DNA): TGTGCCAGCAGTGTTAGCAATCTGCCCCAGCATTTT. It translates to CASSVSNLPQHF.